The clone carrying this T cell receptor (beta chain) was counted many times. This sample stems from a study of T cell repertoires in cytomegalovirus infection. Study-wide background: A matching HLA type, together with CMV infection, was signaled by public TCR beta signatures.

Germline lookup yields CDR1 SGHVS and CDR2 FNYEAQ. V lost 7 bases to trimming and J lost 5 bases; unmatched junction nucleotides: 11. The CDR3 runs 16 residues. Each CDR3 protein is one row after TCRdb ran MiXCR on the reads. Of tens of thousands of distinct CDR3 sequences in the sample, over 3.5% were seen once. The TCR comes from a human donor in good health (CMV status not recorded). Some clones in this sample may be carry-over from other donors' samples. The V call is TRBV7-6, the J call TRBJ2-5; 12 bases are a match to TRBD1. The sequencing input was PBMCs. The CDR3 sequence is CASIGPPGQGAETQYF. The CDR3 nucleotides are TGTGCCAGCATCGGACCGCCGGGACAGGGGGCTGAGACCCAGTACTTC.